The rows below give T cell receptor beta chains drawn from one sample of a study of T cells in Graves' hyperthyroidism and ophthalmopathy. Using its own MiXCR run on the multiplex PCR reads, TCRdb lists one record per CDR3 protein. There are hundreds of thousands of distinct CDR3 sequences in the sample; about 45% occur only once, and less than 9% lies in the top ten. The sequenced material came from peripheral blood or thyroid tissue (not recorded which). The receptors originated from an adult man with Graves' disease, either hyperthyroidism or ophthalmopathy (not recorded which). CDR3s include the opening cysteine and the closing phenylalanine or tryptophan. The D gene is left open where the match is weak. Clone sizes are given selectively: once, few, many, or a class where the clone is expanded.

D gene	V gene	CDR3 length	clone size	J gene	CDR3 DNA	CDR3 protein
-	TRBV9	14	few	TRBJ2-2	TGTGCCAGCAGCCACAGAACGAACACCGGGGAGCTGTTTTTT	CASSHRTNTGELFF
-	TRBV6-1	13	few	TRBJ1-5	TGTGCCAGCAGTGAAGCTAGAGGGCAGTCCCAGCATTTT	CASSEARGQSQHF
TRBD1	TRBV6-4	14	many	TRBJ2-2	TGTGCCAGCAGTGCTACAGGGGATGCCGGGGAGCTGTTTTTT	CASSATGDAGELFF
-	TRBV5-1	13	many	TRBJ1-2	TGCGCCAGCAGCAAGGACACGGACTATGGCTACACCTTC	CASSKDTDYGYTF
-	TRBV2	14	-	TRBJ1-6	TGTGCCAGCAAACGTGAAAGGGTCGTCTCACCCCTCCACTTT	CASKRERVVSPLHF
-	TRBV11-1	15	-	TRBJ1-2	TGTGCCAGCAGCTTGGAGGGTTCCCCTAACTATGGCTACACCTTC	CASSLEGSPNYGYTF
-	TRBV29-1	9	once	TRBJ1-5	TGCACCGTTGCAACGCCCCAGCATTTT	CTVATPQHF
-	TRBV6-6	14	few	TRBJ1-5	TGTGCCAGCAGCCAAGGGGGAGGTTATCAGCCCCAGCATTTT	CASSQGGGYQPQHF
-	TRBV9	13	few	TRBJ1-2	TGTGCCAGCAGCGGGATTGACGGTTATGGCTACACCTTC	CASSGIDGYGYTF
-	TRBV7-9	13	few	TRBJ1-2	TGTGCCAGCAGCCAGACCTACAACGAAGGCTACACCTTC	CASSQTYNEGYTF
-	TRBV19	14	many	TRBJ1-5	TGTGCCAGTAGTACGACGGCTGGGAATCAGCCCCAGCATTTT	CASSTTAGNQPQHF
-	TRBV5-1	14	few	TRBJ2-2	TGCGCCAGCAGCTCTGGGACGGAGACCGGGGAGCTGTTTTTT	CASSSGTETGELFF
-	TRBV5-1	14	-	TRBJ1-1	TGCGCCAGCAGAAGGGGTAGCCTGAACACTGAAGCTTTCTTT	CASRRGSLNTEAFF
TRBD1	TRBV5-5	18	-	TRBJ2-6	TGTGCCAGCAGAACCGTCCCGGGACAGGGTCCGGGGGCCAACGTCCTGACTTTC	CASRTVPGQGPGANVLTF
-	TRBV9	13	-	TRBJ1-3	TGTGCCAGCCGGGGGTTCTCTGGAAACACCATATATTTT	CASRGFSGNTIYF
-	TRBV13	14	few	TRBJ2-7	TGTGCCAGCAGCTTGGAGAGCAGGGATTACGAGCAGTACTTC	CASSLESRDYEQYF
-	TRBV7-9	14	few	TRBJ2-7	TGTGCCAGCAGCCGGGGGACAGTTGACTACGAGCAGTACTTC	CASSRGTVDYEQYF
-	TRBV20-1	13	many	TRBJ1-6	TGCAGTGCGTTGGACAGCCCTAATTCACCCCTCCACTTT	CSALDSPNSPLHF
TRBD1	TRBV20-1	17	-	TRBJ1-5	TGCAGTGCAGAAGCCGGGACAGGGGGCAGTAGGGATCAGCCCCAGCATTTT	CSAEAGTGGSRDQPQHF
-	TRBV6-1	16	-	TRBJ2-7	TGTGCCAGCAGTTACCGTTCGGTGGGAGGACCCTACGAGCAGTACTTC	CASSYRSVGGPYEQYF
-	TRBV7-8	15	many	TRBJ2-7	TGTGCCAGCAGCTTAGCCACGGAGAGCTCCTACGAGCAGTACTTC	CASSLATESSYEQYF
-	TRBV6-1	15	few	TRBJ1-5	TGTGCCAGCAGACAGGAACAGGGAAGGGATCAGCCCCAGCATTTT	CASRQEQGRDQPQHF
-	TRBV7-2	15	-	TRBJ2-6	TGTGCCAGCAGCGCCAAGGCCGCCGGGGCCAACGTCCTGACTTTC	CASSAKAAGANVLTF
TRBD2	TRBV20-1	15	few	TRBJ2-2	TGCAGTGCTACGCGTGGGGGGGACGTCACCGGGGAGCTGCTTTTT	CSATRGGDVTGELLF
-	TRBV20-1	12	many	TRBJ1-4	TGCAGTGCTAAGGGACCCTCCCCCACGCCCCTCTTT	CSAKGPSPTPLF
-	TRBV15	14	once	TRBJ1-1	TGTGCCACCAGCAGAGATCGGCCAAACACTGAAGCTTTCTTT	CATSRDRPNTEAFF
-	TRBV24-1	15	many	TRBJ2-5	TGTGCCACCAGTGATTCATTGACGGCCCAAGAGACCCAGTACTTC	CATSDSLTAQETQYF
-	TRBV29-1	15	few	TRBJ1-2	TGCAGCGTTGAACCCGTGGACTTTTACCCTACCGGCTACACCTTC	CSVEPVDFYPTGYTF
-	TRBV2	17	-	TRBJ1-5	TGTGCCAGCAGTTTAGGATTTCCGGGACGGCCCGATCAGCCCCAGCATTTT	CASSLGFPGRPDQPQHF
TRBD1	TRBV7-2	14	many	TRBJ1-5	TGTGCCAGCAGCCTCGACAGGGGCAATCAGCCCCAGCATTTT	CASSLDRGNQPQHF
-	TRBV7-2	14	-	TRBJ2-7	TGTGCCAGCAGCTGGGGGGTTAATCAGCCCCAGCAGTACTTC	CASSWGVNQPQQYF
TRBD1	TRBV7-9	14	few	TRBJ2-5	TGTGCCAGCAGCCAAGCCGACAGGGGAGAGACCCAGTACTTC	CASSQADRGETQYF
-	TRBV7-9	15	-	TRBJ1-3	TGTGCCAGCAGCTTGGATGCGGGCGTCGGAAACACCATATATTTT	CASSLDAGVGNTIYF
-	TRBV29-1	12	-	TRBJ2-7	TGCAGCGTAGGCGGGATTGGATACGAGCAGTACTTC	CSVGGIGYEQYF
TRBD1	TRBV7-9	15	few	TRBJ2-7	TGCGCCAGCAGCCAAGGACAGGGGGCGTTCAACGAGCAGTACTTC	CASSQGQGAFNEQYF
-	TRBV20-1	13	few	TRBJ2-5	TGCAGTGCTAGAGTATCCCTGGCTGAGACCCAGTACTTC	CSARVSLAETQYF
TRBD2	TRBV7-4	13	-	TRBJ2-7	TGTGCCAGCAGCGGGCGACTAGCGGGGGACCAGTACTTC	CASSGRLAGDQYF
-	TRBV15	14	-	TRBJ2-5	TGTGCCACCAGATTACAGGGGGGGGTGGAGACCCAGTACTTC	CATRLQGGVETQYF
-	TRBV7-8	12	-	TRBJ1-2	TGTGCTAGCCTGACGGATAACTATGGCTACACCTTC	CASLTDNYGYTF
-	TRBV7-8	13	-	TRBJ2-5	TGTGCCAGCAGTAGGGGCCGCTGGGAGACCCAGTACTTC	CASSRGRWETQYF
-	TRBV6-5	15	few	TRBJ1-1	TGTGCCAGCAGTTACTCGGCAGGGTACCGTGGTGAAGCTTTCTTT	CASSYSAGYRGEAFF
-	TRBV19	15	few	TRBJ2-7	TGTGCCAGTAGTACTTCCGGGACTGCCCGCTACGAGCAGTACTTC	CASSTSGTARYEQYF
TRBD1	TRBV20-1	13	few	TRBJ1-5	TGCAGTGCTCGTGGCAGGGGGGATCAGCCCCAGCATTTT	CSARGRGDQPQHF
-	TRBV9	15	-	TRBJ1-2	TGTGCCAGCAGTGCTAGGGAGGACCGGAACTATGGCTACACCTTC	CASSAREDRNYGYTF
-	TRBV7-9	12	-	TRBJ1-6	TGTGCCAGCAGTGAGGACCAGTCACCCCTCCACTTT	CASSEDQSPLHF
-	TRBV10-3	14	-	TRBJ1-1	TGTGCCAGCAGTGAAGACGCGGGGAACACTGAAGCTTTCTTT	CASSEDAGNTEAFF
-	TRBV25-1	17	-	TRBJ1-6	TGTGCCAGCAGCGTTGAAATGGGTGCAGTAAATAATTCACCCCTCCACTTT	CASSVEMGAVNNSPLHF
TRBD1	TRBV15	16	once	TRBJ1-3	TGCGCCGCCAGCAGCCGGGACAGGGCTTCCAGAAACACCATATATTTT	CAASSRDRASRNTIYF
-	TRBV10-3	13	many	TRBJ1-1	TGTGCCATCAGCGAGGGATTGAACACTGAAGCTTTCTTT	CAISEGLNTEAFF
-	TRBV7-9	15	many	TRBJ1-1	TGTGCCAGCAGCCGCCCAAGCGCAGAGAACACTGAAGCTTTCTTT	CASSRPSAENTEAFF
TRBD1	TRBV7-2	15	once	TRBJ1-6	TGTGCCAGCCTCCCCGGCGGACAGGCTACTTCACCCCTCCACTTT	CASLPGGQATSPLHF
-	TRBV11-3	12	many	TRBJ2-5	TGTGCCAGCAGCATAGCTCAAGAGACCCAGTACTTC	CASSIAQETQYF
-	TRBV7-9	16	few	TRBJ2-7	TGTGCCAGCAGCGTTAGAACTCCCGGGACAAGCTACGAGCAGTACTTC	CASSVRTPGTSYEQYF
TRBD1	TRBV11-2	14	-	TRBJ1-5	TGTGCCAGCCTCACAGGGCAGGGGGTTCAGCCCCAGCATTTT	CASLTGQGVQPQHF